This T cell receptor (beta chain) is from a study of T cells in Graves' hyperthyroidism and ophthalmopathy. The wider study: Once the initial diagnosis was made, peripheral blood was obtained before any treatment.

From RNA transcripts, TCR beta CDR3 regions were amplified. During a first-round RT-PCR of the TCR CDR3, the HTBI primer set was used. TCRdb re-called the multiplex PCR reads through MiXCR, storing one row per CDR3 protein. The table records fewer than 500,000 distinct CDR3 sequences, roughly 15% of them present only once. The PBMCs had their origin in 8.5 to 10 ml of fresh peripheral blood. This clonotype was recorded many times. The sequenced material came from blood. The TCR sequence derives from a man aged 18-30 years with Graves' ophthalmopathy.

The CDR3 nucleotides are TGTGCCAGCAGCTCCTTATCGACTAGCGGGGGAAAAGATACGCAGTATTTT. Translation gives CASSSLSTSGGKDTQYF. The rearrangement joins TRBV7-2 to TRBJ2-3; 12 bases line up with TRBD2. V lost 4 bases and J lost 5; bases outside the gene matches: 10. CDR1 is SGHTA and CDR2 is FQGNSA in the germline V gene. This CDR3 has 17 amino acids.